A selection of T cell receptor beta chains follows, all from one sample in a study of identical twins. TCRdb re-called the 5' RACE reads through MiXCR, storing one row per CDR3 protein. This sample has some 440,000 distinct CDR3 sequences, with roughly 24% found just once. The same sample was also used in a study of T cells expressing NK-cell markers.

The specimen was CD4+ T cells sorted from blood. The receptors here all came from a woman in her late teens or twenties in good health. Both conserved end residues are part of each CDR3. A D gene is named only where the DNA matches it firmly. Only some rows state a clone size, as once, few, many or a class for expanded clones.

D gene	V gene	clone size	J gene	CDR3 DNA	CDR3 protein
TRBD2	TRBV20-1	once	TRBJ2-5	TGCAGTGCACCTACTAGCGGGGGTCAGACCCAGTACTTC	CSAPTSGGQTQYF
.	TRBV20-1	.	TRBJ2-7	TGCAGTGCTAGGGAAAGCGGCATCTTTTCCTACGAGCAGTACTTC	CSARESGIFSYEQYF
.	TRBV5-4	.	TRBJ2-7	TGTGCCAGCAGCTTGGTGGATCGGGACGGGGCCTACGAGCAGTACTTC	CASSLVDRDGAYEQYF
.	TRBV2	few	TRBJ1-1	TGTGCCAGCAGTGAAAGGCCTTACACTGAAGCTTTCTTT	CASSERPYTEAFF
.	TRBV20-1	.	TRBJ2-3	TGCAGTGCTAACAGAGGAGATACGCAGTATTTT	CSANRGDTQYF
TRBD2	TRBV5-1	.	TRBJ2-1	TGCGCCAGCAGCTTGGAGAGCGGGAGAGAGCATTCTGAGCAGTTCTTC	CASSLESGREHSEQFF
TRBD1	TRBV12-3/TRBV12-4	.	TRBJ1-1	TGTGCCAGCAGTTCCCGACAGGGTGGGCGCCCGAACACTGAAGCTTTCTTT	CASSSRQGGRPNTEAFF
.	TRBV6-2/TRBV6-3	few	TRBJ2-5	TGTGCCAGCAGTTTGGGCCTTTCGGCTGCTGAGACCCAGTACTTC	CASSLGLSAAETQYF
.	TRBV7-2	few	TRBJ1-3	TGTGCCAGCAGCCCGACGACAGGCAGTAGCTCTGGAAACACCATATATTTT	CASSPTTGSSSGNTIYF
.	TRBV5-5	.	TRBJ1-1	TGTGCCAGCAGCTTGGATGCGGACTTGGGCACTGAAGCTTTCTTT	CASSLDADLGTEAFF
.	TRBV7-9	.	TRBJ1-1	TGTGCCAGCAGCTCTCCGGTAGCGGACACTGAAGCTTTCTTT	CASSSPVADTEAFF
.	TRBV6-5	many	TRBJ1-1	TGTGCCAGCAGCCGAAGGAACACTGAAGCTTTCTTT	CASSRRNTEAFF
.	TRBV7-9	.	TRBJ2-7	TGTGCCAGCAGCTTAGAGGTCGAGAGCGAGCAGTACTTC	CASSLEVESEQYF
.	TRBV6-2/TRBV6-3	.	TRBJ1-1	TGTGCCAGCAGTCAATGGAAGAACACTGAAGCTTTCTTT	CASSQWKNTEAFF
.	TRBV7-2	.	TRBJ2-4	TGTGCCAGCAGCTTAGGAAGTACAGGGGCCAAAAACATTCAGTACTTC	CASSLGSTGAKNIQYF
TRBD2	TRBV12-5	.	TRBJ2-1	TGTGCTAGTGGTTTAAGGGGACTAGCGGTTAATGATGAGCAGTTCTTC	CASGLRGLAVNDEQFF
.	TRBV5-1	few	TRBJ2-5	TGCGCCAGCAGCTTGGATTCAGGGCAAGAGACCCAGTACTTC	CASSLDSGQETQYF
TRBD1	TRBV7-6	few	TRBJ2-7	TGTGCCAGCAGCCGGGGACAGGGTCCCGGCGAGCAGTACTTC	CASSRGQGPGEQYF
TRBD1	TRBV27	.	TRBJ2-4	TGTGCCAGCAGTTCGAAGACAGGACAGGGAAACATTCAGTACTTC	CASSSKTGQGNIQYF
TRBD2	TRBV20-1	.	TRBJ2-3	TGCAGTGCTAGAGGGCTAGCGGGAGCAGCAGATACGCAGTATTTT	CSARGLAGAADTQYF
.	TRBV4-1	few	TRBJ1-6	TGCGCCAGCAGCCAAGATAATTCACCCCTCCACTTT	CASSQDNSPLHF
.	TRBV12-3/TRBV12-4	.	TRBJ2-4	TGTGCCAGCAGTCAGGACACGCGGACAGACAAAAACATTCAGTACTTC	CASSQDTRTDKNIQYF
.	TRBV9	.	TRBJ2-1	TGTGCCAGCAGCGTAGAAGACCGTTCCTACAATGAGCAGTTCTTC	CASSVEDRSYNEQFF
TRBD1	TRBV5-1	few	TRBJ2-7	TGCGCCAGCAGCTTGGTGCCTAGGACAGGGGCCGAGCAGTACTTC	CASSLVPRTGAEQYF
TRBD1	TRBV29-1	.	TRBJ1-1	TGCAGCGTTAGGGGGGGGACAGAGGCGGACACTGAAGCTTTCTTT	CSVRGGTEADTEAFF
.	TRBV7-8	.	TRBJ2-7	TGTGCCAGCAGCTTCTCTTACGGGGTGCGGTCCTACGAGCAGTACTTC	CASSFSYGVRSYEQYF
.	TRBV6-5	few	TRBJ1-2	TGTGCCAGCACCGGAGGCGACTATGGCTACACCTTC	CASTGGDYGYTF
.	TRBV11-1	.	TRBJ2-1	TGTGCCAGCAGCTTATATCCTACGAGCGGGCCTGGCTCCTACAATGAGCAGTTCTTC	CASSLYPTSGPGSYNEQFF
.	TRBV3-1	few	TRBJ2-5	TGTGCCAGCAGCCAAGTACAGGCCCCAGAGACCCAGGACTTC	CASSQVQAPETQDF
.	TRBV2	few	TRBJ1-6	TGTGCCAGCAGTGAAACGGCAACGCTCCACTTT	CASSETATLHF
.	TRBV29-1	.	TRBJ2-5	TGCAGCGGCCGAGATCTCCAAGAGACCCAGTACTTC	CSGRDLQETQYF
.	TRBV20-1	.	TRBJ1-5	TGCAGTGCCGTCAAGGGGATCCAGCATTTT	CSAVKGIQHF
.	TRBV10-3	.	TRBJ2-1	TGTGCCATCGGGGAGACCTCCTACAATGAGCAGTTCTTC	CAIGETSYNEQFF
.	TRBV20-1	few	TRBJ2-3	TGCAGTGCTAGAGCAGCGGACTACACAGATACGCAGTATTTT	CSARAADYTDTQYF
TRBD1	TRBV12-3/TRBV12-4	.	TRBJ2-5	TGTGCCAGCAGTTTGAGGACAGGGAGGATGGGGGAGACCCAGTACTTC	CASSLRTGRMGETQYF
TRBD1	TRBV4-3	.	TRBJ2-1	TGCGCCAGCAGCCAAAACAGGGGCAGGGAGCAGTTCTTC	CASSQNRGREQFF
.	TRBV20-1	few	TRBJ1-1	TGCAGTATTGGGCTGTGGGCGGCGAACACTGAAGCTTTCTTT	CSIGLWAANTEAFF
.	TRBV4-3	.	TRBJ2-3	TGCGCCAGCAGCCAACAGACTCCCAGCACAGATACGCTGTATTTT	CASSQQTPSTDTLYF
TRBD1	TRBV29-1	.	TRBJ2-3	TGCAGCGCCAAACTGTCGGCGGGGACAGGGGGCATAGATACGCAGTATTTT	CSAKLSAGTGGIDTQYF
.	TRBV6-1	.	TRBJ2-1	TGTGCCAGCACCGATCCCCCAGGGAAATTTAACAATGAGCAGTTCTTC	CASTDPPGKFNNEQFF
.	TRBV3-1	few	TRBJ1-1	TGTGCCAGCAGCCTCTCGGTAGCGAACACTGAAGCTTTCTTT	CASSLSVANTEAFF
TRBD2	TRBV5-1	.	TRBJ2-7	TGCGCCAGCAGCTTGTGGGGGGGGGTCTCCTACGAGCAGTACTTC	CASSLWGGVSYEQYF
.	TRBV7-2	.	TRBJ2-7	TGTGCCAGCAGCTTAGTGGACCCCTACGAGCAGTACTTC	CASSLVDPYEQYF
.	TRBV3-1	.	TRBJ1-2	TGTGCCAGCAGCCAAGATAAGTCGGCCGCTAGAACCTTC	CASSQDKSAARTF
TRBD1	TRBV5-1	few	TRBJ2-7	TGCGCCAGCAGCTTGGCCGGGCAGGGGGCCTACGAGCAGTACTTC	CASSLAGQGAYEQYF
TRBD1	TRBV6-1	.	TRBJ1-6	TGTGCCAGCAGAAACACAGGGGAGGGCTTTAATTCACCCCTCCACTTT	CASRNTGEGFNSPLHF
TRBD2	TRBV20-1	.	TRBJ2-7	TGCAGCATCCGGGACTACTACTCCTACGAGCAGTACTTC	CSIRDYYSYEQYF
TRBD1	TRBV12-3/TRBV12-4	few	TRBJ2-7	TGTGCCAGCAGGACGACAGGGGGCAAATACGAGCAGTACTTC	CASRTTGGKYEQYF
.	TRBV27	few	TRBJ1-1	TGTGCCAGCACGATGACCCCGGGACTTATGAACACTGAAGCTTTCTTT	CASTMTPGLMNTEAFF
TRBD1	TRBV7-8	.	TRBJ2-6	TGTGCCAGCAGTATCCTGACAGGGCCTCGCTCTGGGGCCAACGTCCTGACTTTC	CASSILTGPRSGANVLTF
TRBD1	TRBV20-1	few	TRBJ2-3	TGCAGTGCCCCTAGGGACAGACAAACCACAGATACGCAGTATTTT	CSAPRDRQTTDTQYF
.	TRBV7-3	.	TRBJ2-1	TGTGCCAGCAGCTTTATGCCGTTAAATGAGCAGTTCTTC	CASSFMPLNEQFF
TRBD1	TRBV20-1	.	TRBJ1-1	TGCAGTGCTAGTCAGGGGGCGGGAGACACTGAAGCTTTCTTT	CSASQGAGDTEAFF
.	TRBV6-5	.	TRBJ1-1	TGTGCCAGCAGGTATGGGGGGCTGAACACTGAAGCTTTCTTT	CASRYGGLNTEAFF
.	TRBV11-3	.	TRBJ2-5	TGTGCCAGCAGCCCCGTCGGGGGGCGTAGGGAGACCCAGTACTTC	CASSPVGGRRETQYF